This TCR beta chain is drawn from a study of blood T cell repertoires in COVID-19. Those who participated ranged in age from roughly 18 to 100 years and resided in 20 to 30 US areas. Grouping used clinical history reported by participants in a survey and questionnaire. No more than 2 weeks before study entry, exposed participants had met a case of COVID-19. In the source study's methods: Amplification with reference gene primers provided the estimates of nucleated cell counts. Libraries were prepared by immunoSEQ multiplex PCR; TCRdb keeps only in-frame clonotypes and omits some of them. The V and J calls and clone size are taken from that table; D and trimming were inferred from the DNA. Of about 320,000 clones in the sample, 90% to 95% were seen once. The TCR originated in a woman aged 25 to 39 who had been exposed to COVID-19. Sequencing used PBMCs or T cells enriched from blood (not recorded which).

The DNA for the CDR3 is TGTGCCAGCAGCTTACGGGACAGGGTTAACTATGGCTACACCTTC. Residues: CASSLRDRVNYGYTF. The chain recombines TRBV11-2 with TRBJ1-2; 9 nucleotides agree with TRBD1. The CDR3 length is 15 residues. Germline V gene lookup returns CDR1 SGHAT and CDR2 FQNNGV. The J segment lost 1 base and the V segment lost 2 bases, leaving 2 bases of the junction unmatched.